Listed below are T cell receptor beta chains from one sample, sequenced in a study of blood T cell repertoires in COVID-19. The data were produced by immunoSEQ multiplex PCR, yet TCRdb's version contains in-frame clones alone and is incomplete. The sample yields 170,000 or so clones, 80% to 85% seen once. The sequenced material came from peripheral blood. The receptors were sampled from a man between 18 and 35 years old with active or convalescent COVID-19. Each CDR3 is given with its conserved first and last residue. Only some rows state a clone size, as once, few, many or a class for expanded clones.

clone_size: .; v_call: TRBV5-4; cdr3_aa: CASSLSGGLNTEAFF
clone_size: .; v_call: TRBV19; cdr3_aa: CASSVRTVANEKLFF
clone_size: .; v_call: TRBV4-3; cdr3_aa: CASSQESSGSYEQYF
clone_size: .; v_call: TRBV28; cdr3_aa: CASSYSQREQFF
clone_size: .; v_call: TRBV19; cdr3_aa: CASSIRGGPYEQYF
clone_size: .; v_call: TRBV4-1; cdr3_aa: CASSQGGTGDGYTF
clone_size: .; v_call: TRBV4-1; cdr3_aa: CASSLRTGGEETQYF
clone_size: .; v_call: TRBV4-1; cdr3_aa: CASSQAWGGAAETQYF
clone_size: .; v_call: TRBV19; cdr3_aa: CASRSRPSGFTDTQYF
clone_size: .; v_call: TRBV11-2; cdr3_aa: CASSLVRAGEQYF
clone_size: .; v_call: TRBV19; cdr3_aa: CATGQGTYEQYF
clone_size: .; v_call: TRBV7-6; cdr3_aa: CASSSITGTRPYEQYF
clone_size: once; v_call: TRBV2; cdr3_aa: CASSTDRARQPQHF
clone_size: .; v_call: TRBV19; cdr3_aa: CASSTGLHNEQFF
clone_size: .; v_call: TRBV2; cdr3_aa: CASSGRGDSNYGYTF
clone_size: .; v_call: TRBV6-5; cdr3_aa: CASGDRGRRYEQYF
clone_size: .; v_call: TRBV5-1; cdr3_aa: CASKEGLLNTEAFF
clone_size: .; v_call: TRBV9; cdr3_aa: CASSPRSSGGTDTQYF
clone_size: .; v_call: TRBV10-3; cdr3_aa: CAISDDRVYEQYF
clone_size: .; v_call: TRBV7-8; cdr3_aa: CASSLTNAGVYNEQFF
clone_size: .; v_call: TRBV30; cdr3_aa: CAWSVGVISHSPLHF
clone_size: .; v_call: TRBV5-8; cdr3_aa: CASSRGLSNQPQHF
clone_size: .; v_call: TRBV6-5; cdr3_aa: CASRIQGEAFF
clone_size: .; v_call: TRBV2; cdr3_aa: CASSRRSSRGEKLFF
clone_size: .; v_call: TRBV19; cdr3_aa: CASRVTGASYEQYF
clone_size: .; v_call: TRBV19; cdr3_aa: CASSIGSGMETQYF
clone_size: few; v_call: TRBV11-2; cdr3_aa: CASSPRHGGLFF
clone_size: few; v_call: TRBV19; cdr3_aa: CASETGSGSTIYF
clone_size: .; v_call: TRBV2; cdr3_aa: CASSPSRVVNTEAFF
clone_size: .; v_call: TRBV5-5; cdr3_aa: CASSLAAGNEQFF
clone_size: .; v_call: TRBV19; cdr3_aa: CASRLWGEGNEQFF
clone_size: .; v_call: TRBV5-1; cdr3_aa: CASSLAAGAGEKLFF
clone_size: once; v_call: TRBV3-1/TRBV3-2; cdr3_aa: CASSPRSGNTEAFF
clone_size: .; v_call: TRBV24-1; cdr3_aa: CATRGTGGENEQYF
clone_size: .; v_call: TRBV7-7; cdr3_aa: CASSLASTGELFF
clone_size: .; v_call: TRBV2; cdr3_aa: CASTRAYEQYF
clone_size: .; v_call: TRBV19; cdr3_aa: CASSIAPRTSGRDTQYF
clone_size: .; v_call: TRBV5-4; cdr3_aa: CASSPEGGAGANVLTF
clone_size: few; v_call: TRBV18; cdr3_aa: CASSPRTSDNSPLHF
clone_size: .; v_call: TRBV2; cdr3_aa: CASSHPRTNGLAAMSFHEQYF
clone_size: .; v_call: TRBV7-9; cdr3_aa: CASSFPSSYEQYF
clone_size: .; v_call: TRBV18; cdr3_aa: CASSTGQVGNQPQHF
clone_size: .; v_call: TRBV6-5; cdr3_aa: CASSSPPGGGGNTIYF
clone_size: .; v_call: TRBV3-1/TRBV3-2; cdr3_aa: CASRTLAGGDNEQFF
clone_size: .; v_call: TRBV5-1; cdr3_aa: CASSLQGVTTDTQYF
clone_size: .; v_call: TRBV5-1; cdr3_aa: CASSLSTSGNPYEQYF
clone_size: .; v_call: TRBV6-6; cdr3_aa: CASSSTGYSNQPQHF
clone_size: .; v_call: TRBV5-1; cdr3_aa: CASSFSDQETQYF
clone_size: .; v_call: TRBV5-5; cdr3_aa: CASRSTGKGNQPQHF
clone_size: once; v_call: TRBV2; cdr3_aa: CASTAGSGGYTF
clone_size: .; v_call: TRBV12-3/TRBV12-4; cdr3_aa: CASSLAGAYIQYF
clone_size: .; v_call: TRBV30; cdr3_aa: CAWSGTGGPFLYEQYF
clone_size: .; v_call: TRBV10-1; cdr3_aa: CASRDRGQAEAFF
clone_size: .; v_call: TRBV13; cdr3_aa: CASSTGTANYGYTF
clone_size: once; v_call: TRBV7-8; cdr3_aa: CASSPRRQNTGELFF